Listed below are T cell receptor beta chains from one sample, sequenced in a study of post-analysis software for immune sequencing data. TCRdb reanalysed the PCR reads using MiXCR and keeps one entry per CDR3 protein. In the table there are around 400,000 distinct CDR3 sequences, 30% to 40% of which are singletons. The specimen was blood. The receptors stem from a girl aged 2-10 years with multiple sclerosis. Both conserved end residues are part of each CDR3. The order of the fields is V gene, clone size, D gene, J gene, CDR3 DNA, CDR3 protein. The D gene is left open where the match is weak. Size is omitted from some rows. Given values are once, few, many or a class for expanded clones.

TRBV20-1,NA,NA,TRBJ2-3,TGCAGTGCCGAGGACAGTAGCCGGGCCACAGATACGCAGTATTTT,CSAEDSSRATDTQYF
TRBV20-1,few,NA,TRBJ2-7,TGCAGTGCTAGCCCACCACGTGGGCGGTGGAACGAGCAGTACTTC,CSASPPRGRWNEQYF
TRBV7-2,many,TRBD2,TRBJ2-7,TGTGCCAGCAGCTCCCAGAGGGGCGGGAGCTACGAGCAGTACTTC,CASSSQRGGSYEQYF
TRBV7-9,few,TRBD2,TRBJ2-3,TGTGCCACGTCTCGACTAGCGGGGGGTACAGATACGCAGTATTTT,CATSRLAGGTDTQYF
TRBV20-1,few,NA,TRBJ2-7,TGCAGTGCTCACAGGGAGGATAGATACGAGCAGTACTTC,CSAHREDRYEQYF
TRBV19,NA,NA,TRBJ2-7,TGTGCCAGTAGTATCTTCGGGAGCGCCTCCTACGAGCAGTACTTC,CASSIFGSASYEQYF
TRBV12-3/TRBV12-4,few,NA,TRBJ2-1,TGTGCCAGCAGCGTACTCGGGGCTGGGGAGCAGTTCTTC,CASSVLGAGEQFF
TRBV9,few,NA,TRBJ2-1,TGTGCCAGCAGCGTAAGACAGACAGGCTCCTACAATGAGCAGTTCTTC,CASSVRQTGSYNEQFF
TRBV5-1,few,NA,TRBJ1-2,TGCGCCAGCAGCGGCTCCGTGGGAGGGTTTGACTATGGCTACACCTTC,CASSGSVGGFDYGYTF
TRBV10-3,NA,NA,TRBJ1-5,TGTGCCATCAGTGATTCCAGCAATCAGCCCCAGCATTTT,CAISDSSNQPQHF
TRBV28,NA,TRBD2,TRBJ2-1,TGTGCCAGCAGTAGACTAGCGGGAGAGTATGAGCAGTTCTTC,CASSRLAGEYEQFF
TRBV4-2,once,NA,TRBJ1-1,TGTGCCAGCAGCCAAGTTCAGAACACTGAAGCTTTCTTT,CASSQVQNTEAFF
TRBV7-9,NA,NA,TRBJ2-7,TGTGCCAGCAGCCGACAGCCTTCCTACGAGCAGTACTTC,CASSRQPSYEQYF
TRBV29-1,many,TRBD1,TRBJ2-7,TGCAGCGTGGAGGACAGGAGCCATTACGAGCAGTACTTC,CSVEDRSHYEQYF
TRBV12-3/TRBV12-4,NA,NA,TRBJ1-5,TGTGCCAGCAGAAGAGACAGGACTCAGCCCCAGCATTTT,CASRRDRTQPQHF
TRBV4-1,NA,NA,TRBJ2-5,TGCGCCAGCAGCCAACTACACCCAGGGACACCCCGAGAGACCCAGTACTTC,CASSQLHPGTPRETQYF
TRBV5-1,NA,NA,TRBJ2-3,TGCGCCAGCAGCGTGAAAGGTTGTAGCACAGATACGCAGTATTTT,CASSVKGCSTDTQYF
TRBV29-1,once,NA,TRBJ2-3,TGCAGCGTTGCGTCCCTGTTGCTTGCAGATACGCAGTATTTT,CSVASLLLADTQYF
TRBV7-3,NA,NA,TRBJ2-3,TGTGCCAGCAGCCTGACGACAAATCCGCCAGATACGCAGTATTTT,CASSLTTNPPDTQYF
TRBV6-2/TRBV6-3,few,NA,TRBJ2-1,TGTGCCAGCAGATTGGGCGGGGGCGCCTACAATGAGCAGTTCTTC,CASRLGGGAYNEQFF
TRBV5-5,NA,TRBD1,TRBJ1-5,TGTGCCAGCAGCTTGGCGTTGGACAGGGGTATCCAGCCCCAGCATTTT,CASSLALDRGIQPQHF
TRBV20-1,NA,NA,TRBJ2-1,TGCAGTGCTAGAGATATTTCGAATGAGCAGTTCTTC,CSARDISNEQFF
TRBV24-1,many,NA,TRBJ2-3,TGTGCCACCAGTGAGGGCACAGATACGCAGTATTTT,CATSEGTDTQYF
TRBV6-6,few,NA,TRBJ2-6,TGTGCCAGCAGCCGAAGCACCTCTGGGGCCAACGTCCTGACTTTC,CASSRSTSGANVLTF
TRBV6-6,few,TRBD2,TRBJ2-5,TGTGCCACCCGGACTAGCGGGATTTCGGAGACCCAGTACTTC,CATRTSGISETQYF
TRBV6-1,NA,TRBD1,TRBJ1-6,TGTGCCAGCAGCCTAAAACAGGGGGCTGTTTCCTATAATTCACCCCTCCACTTT,CASSLKQGAVSYNSPLHF
TRBV12-3/TRBV12-4,NA,NA,TRBJ2-5,TGTGTCAGCAGCGGGCCTCAAGAGACCCAGTACTTC,CVSSGPQETQYF
TRBV7-9,NA,NA,TRBJ2-5,TGTGCCAGCAGCTTAGTCGATGGGACGGAGACCCAGTACTTC,CASSLVDGTETQYF
TRBV12-3/TRBV12-4,NA,TRBD1,TRBJ1-2,TGTGCCAGCAGTCGCGGGGGGACAGGGCGCGGCTACACCTTC,CASSRGGTGRGYTF
TRBV6-2/TRBV6-3,NA,NA,TRBJ2-3,TGTGCCAGCAGTTTCCCAGGGAAGGATACGCAGTATTTT,CASSFPGKDTQYF
TRBV5-1,few,NA,TRBJ1-2,TGCGCCAGCAGCTTGGCTGGAGGGATGACTTACTATGGCTACACCTTC,CASSLAGGMTYYGYTF
TRBV6-1,once,NA,TRBJ1-1,TGTGCCAGCATAGTGATGCCAGAGGTGAGGACTGAAGCTTTCTTT,CASIVMPEVRTEAFF
TRBV5-1,NA,NA,TRBJ2-7,TGCGCCAGCAGCTTGGTTAGTCCCTCTCTACAGGGCACCTACGAGCAGTACTTC,CASSLVSPSLQGTYEQYF
TRBV5-1,NA,TRBD2,TRBJ2-7,TGCGCCAGCAGCCAAACTAGCGGGATCGTCACCTACGAGCAGTACTTC,CASSQTSGIVTYEQYF
TRBV12-5,NA,NA,TRBJ2-5,TGTGCTAGTGGTTTAGGTGAGACCCAGTACTTC,CASGLGETQYF
TRBV28,NA,NA,TRBJ2-1,TGTGCCAGCAGATCTTTGAGTGAGCAGTTCTTC,CASRSLSEQFF
TRBV7-9,NA,NA,TRBJ1-1,TGTGCCAGCGGTTCCACTTTGAACACTGAAGCTTTCTTT,CASGSTLNTEAFF
TRBV11-2,NA,TRBD2,TRBJ2-3,TGTGCCAGCAGCCCCGGCTGGGGTAGCGGGGGCCTTACGCAGTATTTT,CASSPGWGSGGLTQYF
TRBV7-2,NA,NA,TRBJ1-5,TGTGCCAGCAGCCAGGAGGCCAATCAGCCCCAGCATTTT,CASSQEANQPQHF
TRBV6-4,NA,TRBD1,TRBJ1-1,TGTGCCAGCAGGGACCGGGACAGGGGAACTGAAGCTTTCTTT,CASRDRDRGTEAFF
TRBV20-1,few,TRBD2,TRBJ2-5,TGCAGTGCTGGGGGGTTAGCGGGAGGATTCTTTGCTTGGGAGACCCAGTACTTC,CSAGGLAGGFFAWETQYF
TRBV12-3/TRBV12-4,NA,NA,TRBJ2-7,TGTGCCAGCACTCTTACCGACGGGGGAAGGTACGAGCAGTACTTC,CASTLTDGGRYEQYF
TRBV6-5,NA,NA,TRBJ2-7,TGTGCCTGCAGTTATCAAAGCGGTAGCTCCTACGAGCAGTACTTC,CACSYQSGSSYEQYF
TRBV2,NA,TRBD1,TRBJ2-1,TGTGCCACCGTAATCCCTCGGACAGGGGGCAATGAGCAGTTCTTC,CATVIPRTGGNEQFF
TRBV12-3/TRBV12-4,NA,NA,TRBJ1-1,TGTGCCAGCAGTTTATGGGGAGATGTTGGCACTGAAGCTTTCTTT,CASSLWGDVGTEAFF
TRBV6-1,NA,NA,TRBJ2-1,TGTGCCAGCAGACGAGCGGGCACCTACAATGAGCAGTTCTTC,CASRRAGTYNEQFF
TRBV2,few,NA,TRBJ1-2,TGTGCCAGCAGGTCGGGGACATCTTACTATGGCTACACCTTC,CASRSGTSYYGYTF